The 10 T cell receptor beta chains below were found in one sample sequenced in a study of shared clonotypes between healthy human individuals. Sequenced by immunoSEQ multiplex PCR; TCRdb stores in-frame clones only, minus some. The sample lists more than 1 million clones; approximately 80% were seen once. The source material was memory CD4+ T cells from PBMCs. The subset is: CD45RA-negative fraction. The receptors shown here come from a man younger than 35 in good health. Some clones in this sample may be carry-over from other donors' samples.

In its sample, this clone was seen once. Other nucleotide sequences from this sample produce the same CDR3. V gene TRBV29-1 combines with J gene TRBJ2-3, with TRBD2 as a possible D gene (5 bases). Between the trimmed V and J ends, which lost 7 bases and 0 bases, there was a span of 11 bases. Germline assignment: CDR1 SQVTM and CDR2 ANQGSEA. The CDR3 extends over 13 amino acids. The CDR3 sequence: CSAKTGSTDTQYF. In nucleotides, the CDR3 is TGCAGCGCAAAAACGGGGAGCACAGATACGCAGTATTTT.

The count of this clone is one. The rearrangement joins TRBV15 to TRBJ2-7; the match to TRBD1 covers 8 bases. The J segment lost 3 bases and the V segment lost 3 bases, leaving 4 bases of the junction unmatched. The CDR3 totals 14 residues. Germline values: CDR1 LNHNV, CDR2 YYDKDF (reference sequence). The CDR3 region has the DNA TGTGCCACCAGCAGCTGGGACAGGAGCTACGAGCAGTACTTC. Protein sequence: CATSSWDRSYEQYF.

The genes are TRBV6-5 and TRBJ1-1; maybe TRBD1 (5 bases). The V gene lost 6 bases and the J gene lost 0 bases, with 11 bases spanning the gap. The CDR3 is 14 amino acids. Looked up from germline, CDR1 is MNHEY and CDR2 is SVGAGI. DNA for the CDR3: TGTGCCAGCAGGACGGGGGGAGTGAACACTGAAGCTTTCTTT. This sequence encodes CASRTGGVNTEAFF.

The chain couples TRBV9 to TRBJ1-2; D gene unclear. This CDR3 has 12 amino acids. Germline CDR1 reads SGDLS; CDR2 reads YYNGEE. Trimming cost V 0 bases and J 6 bases, with 6 bases left between them. CDR3 amino acids: CASSVEADGYTF. DNA for the CDR3: TGTGCCAGCAGCGTAGAGGCAGATGGCTACACCTTC.

This clone was detected a few times. The rearrangement uses TRBV27 and TRBJ2-3; TRBD2 matches 9 bases. The CDR3 length is 14 residues. The V and J ends lost 7 bases and 2 bases, in that order; junction bases with no gene match: 4. Germline CDR1 is MNHEY and CDR2 is SMNVEV (reference sequence). DNA for the CDR3: TGTGCCAGCAATAGCGGGGGAGCCACAGATACGCAGTATTTT. This encodes CASNSGGATDTQYF.

The genes are TRBV4-3 and TRBJ2-3; 8 bases match TRBD2. Germline assignment: CDR1 LGHNA and CDR2 YSLEER. The CDR3 has 15 residues. With 4 bases clipped from V and 2 bases from J, the junction kept 5 bases outside the gene matches. CDR3 in amino acids: CASSRAGESTDTQYF. The CDR3 DNA reads TGCGCCAGCAGCCGAGCGGGAGAGTCCACAGATACGCAGTATTTT.

The V call is TRBV30, the J call TRBJ2-5; the D gene is possibly TRBD1 (5 bases). V was clipped by 0 bases and J by 3 bases, with 11 bases between them. CDR3 length: 14 residues. From germline, CDR1 is GTSNPN and CDR2 SVGIG (reference sequence). Here the CDR3 reads CAWSVLFREETQYF. The DNA for the CDR3 is TGTGCCTGGAGTGTACTTTTCAGGGAAGAGACCCAGTACTTC.

The V call is TRBV7-2, the J call TRBJ1-2; weak D call: TRBD1 (6 bases). The germline V gene encodes CDR1 SGHTA and CDR2 FQGNSA. Trimming removed 5 bases at V and 2 bases at J, with 9 bases between. This CDR3 is 13 amino acids long. As DNA, the CDR3 is TGTGCCAGCAGCGCCGGACAGAACTATGGCTACACCTTC. Translation: CASSAGQNYGYTF.

The V call is TRBV6-1, the J call TRBJ1-5, with TRBD1 as a possible D gene (5 bases). The germline V gene has CDR1 MNHNS and CDR2 SASEGT. Trimming left V 1 base short and J 6 bases short, with 10 bases between. This CDR3 has 14 residues. The DNA of the CDR3 is TGTGCCAGCAGTGAAGGGGGCGGCCGTCAGCCCCAGCATTTT. Translating it yields CASSEGGGRQPQHF.

This clone was recorded only once. The V gene is TRBV28, the J gene TRBJ1-2, with unresolved D. Germline-derived CDR1 and CDR2 are MDHEN and SYDVKM. The germline V and J ends were trimmed by 1 base and 1 base, with 10 bases remaining between them. The CDR3 has 15 amino acids. In DNA, the CDR3 is TGTGCCAGCAGTTTATTGATGTTCCTTAACTATGGCTACACCTTC. Translating it yields CASSLLMFLNYGYTF.